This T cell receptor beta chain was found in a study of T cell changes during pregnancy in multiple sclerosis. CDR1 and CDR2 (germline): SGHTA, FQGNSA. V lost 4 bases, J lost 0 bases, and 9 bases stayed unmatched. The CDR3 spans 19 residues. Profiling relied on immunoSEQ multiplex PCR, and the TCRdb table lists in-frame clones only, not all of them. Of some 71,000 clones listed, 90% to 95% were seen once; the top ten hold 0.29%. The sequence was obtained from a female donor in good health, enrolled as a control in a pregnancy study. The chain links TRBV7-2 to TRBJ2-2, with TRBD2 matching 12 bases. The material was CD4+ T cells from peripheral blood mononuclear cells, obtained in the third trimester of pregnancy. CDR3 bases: TGTGCCAGCAGCTATAGACTACTAGCGGGGGGCACGAACACCGGGGAGCTGTTTTTT. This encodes CASSYRLLAGGTNTGELFF.